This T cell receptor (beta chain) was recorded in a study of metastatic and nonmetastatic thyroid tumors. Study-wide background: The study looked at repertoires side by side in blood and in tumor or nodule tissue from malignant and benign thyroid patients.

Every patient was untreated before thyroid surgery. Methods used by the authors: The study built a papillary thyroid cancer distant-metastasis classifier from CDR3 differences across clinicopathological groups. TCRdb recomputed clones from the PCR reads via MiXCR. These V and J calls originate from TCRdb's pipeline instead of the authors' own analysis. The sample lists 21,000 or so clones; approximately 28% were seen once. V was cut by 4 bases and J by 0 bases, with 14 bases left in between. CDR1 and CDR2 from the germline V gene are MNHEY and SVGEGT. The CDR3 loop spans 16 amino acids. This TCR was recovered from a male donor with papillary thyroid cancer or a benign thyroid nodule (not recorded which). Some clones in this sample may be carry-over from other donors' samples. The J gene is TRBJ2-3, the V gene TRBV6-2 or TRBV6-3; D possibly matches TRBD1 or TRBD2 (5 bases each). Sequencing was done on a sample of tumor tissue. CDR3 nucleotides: TGTGCCAGCAGTTCCGGGACCAAACCTAGCACAGATACGCAGTATTTT. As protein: CASSSGTKPSTDTQYF.